This T cell receptor beta chain was identified in a study of T cell responses to AZD1222 COVID-19 vaccine. About the study: Recipients boosted at about 4 weeks or about 12 weeks are pooled. The study's findings and limits: The peak T cell response came first, and repertoires were sampled only after it. Females outnumbered males among donors, who were mostly white British; clonal diversity was possibly underestimated. Increases in Spike-specific TCR breadth and depth were seen after two AZD1222 doses.

Data came from immunoSEQ multiplex PCR; TCRdb stores just in-frame clones and leaves some out. Of about 97,000 clones in the sample, roughly 84% were seen once. A word on this clone: What it binds is not known.

Germline assignment: CDR1 LGHNA and CDR2 YSLEER. The CDR3 totals 16 residues. V gave up 3 bases and J gave up 1 base, with 14 bases separating them. This clonotype originated in an adult in good health. V usage is TRBV4-3 and J usage is TRBJ2-3; maybe TRBD2 (6 bases). The sample here was peripheral blood, taken on day 0 of AZD1222 vaccination. CDR3: CASSQEGTVGTDTQYF. In nucleotides, the CDR3 is TGCGCCAGCAGCCAGGAGGGGACGGTTGGCACAGATACGCAGTATTTT.